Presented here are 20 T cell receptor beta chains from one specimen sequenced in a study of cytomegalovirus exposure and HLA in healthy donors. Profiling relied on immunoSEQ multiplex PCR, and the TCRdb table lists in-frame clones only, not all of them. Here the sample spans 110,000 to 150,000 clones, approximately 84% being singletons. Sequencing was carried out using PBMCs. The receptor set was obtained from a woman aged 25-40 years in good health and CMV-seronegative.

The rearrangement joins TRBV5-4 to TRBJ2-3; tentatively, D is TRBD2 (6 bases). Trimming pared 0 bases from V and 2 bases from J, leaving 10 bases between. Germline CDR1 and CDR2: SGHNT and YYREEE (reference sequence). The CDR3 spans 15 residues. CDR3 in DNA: TGTGCCAGCAGCTTGGGGATAGCGGTCACAGATACGCAGTATTTT. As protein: CASSLGIAVTDTQYF.

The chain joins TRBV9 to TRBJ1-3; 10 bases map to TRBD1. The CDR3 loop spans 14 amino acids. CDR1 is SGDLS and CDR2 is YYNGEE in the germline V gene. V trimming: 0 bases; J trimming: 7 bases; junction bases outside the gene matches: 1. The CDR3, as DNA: TGTGCCAGCAGCGTAGGGGACAGGGGCAACACCATATATTTT. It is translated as CASSVGDRGNTIYF.

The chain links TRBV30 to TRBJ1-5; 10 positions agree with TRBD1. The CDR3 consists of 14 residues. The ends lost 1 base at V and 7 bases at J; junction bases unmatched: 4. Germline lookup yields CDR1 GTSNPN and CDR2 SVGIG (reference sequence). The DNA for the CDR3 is TGTGCCTGGAGTGGGGGACAGGGGATGCAGCCCCAGCATTTT. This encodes CAWSGGQGMQPQHF. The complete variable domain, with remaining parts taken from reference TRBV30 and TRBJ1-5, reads SQTIHQWPATLVQPVGSPLSLECTVEGTSNPNLYWYRQAAGRGLQLLFYSVGIGQISSEVPQNLSASRPQDRQFILSSKKLLLSDSGFYLCAWSGGQGMQPQHFGDGTRLSIL.

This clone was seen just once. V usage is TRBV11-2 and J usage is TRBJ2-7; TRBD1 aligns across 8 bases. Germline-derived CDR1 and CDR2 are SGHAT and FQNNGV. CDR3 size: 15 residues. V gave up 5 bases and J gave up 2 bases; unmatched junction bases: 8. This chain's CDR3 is CASSTSGTGPYEQYF. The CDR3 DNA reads TGTGCCAGCAGCACCTCCGGGACAGGACCCTACGAGCAGTACTTC.

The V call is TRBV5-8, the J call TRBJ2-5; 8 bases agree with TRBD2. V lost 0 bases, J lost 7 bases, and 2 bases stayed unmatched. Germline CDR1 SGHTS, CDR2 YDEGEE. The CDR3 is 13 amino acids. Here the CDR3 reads CASSLAREGTQYF. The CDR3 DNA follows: TGTGCCAGCAGCTTGGCCCGGGAGGGGACCCAGTACTTC.

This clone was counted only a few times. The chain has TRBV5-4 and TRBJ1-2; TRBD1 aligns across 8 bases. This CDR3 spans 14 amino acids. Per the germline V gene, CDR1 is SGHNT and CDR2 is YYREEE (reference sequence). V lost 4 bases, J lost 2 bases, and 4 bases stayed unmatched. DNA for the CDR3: TGTGCCAGCAGCCGCGGACAGGGCAACTATGGCTACACCTTC. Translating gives CASSRGQGNYGYTF.

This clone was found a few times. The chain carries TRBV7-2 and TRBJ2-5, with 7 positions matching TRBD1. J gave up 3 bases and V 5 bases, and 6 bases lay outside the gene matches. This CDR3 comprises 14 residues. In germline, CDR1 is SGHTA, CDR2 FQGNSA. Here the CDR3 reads CASSANRGKETQYF. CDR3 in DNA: TGTGCCAGCAGCGCGAACAGGGGTAAAGAGACCCAGTACTTC.

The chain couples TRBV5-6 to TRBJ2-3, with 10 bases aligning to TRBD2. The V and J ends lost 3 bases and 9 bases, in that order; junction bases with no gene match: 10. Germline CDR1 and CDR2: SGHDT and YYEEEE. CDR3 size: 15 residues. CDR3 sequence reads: CASSYNSGGPFTQYF. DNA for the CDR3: TGTGCCAGCAGCTATAATAGCGGGGGGCCATTCACGCAGTATTTT.

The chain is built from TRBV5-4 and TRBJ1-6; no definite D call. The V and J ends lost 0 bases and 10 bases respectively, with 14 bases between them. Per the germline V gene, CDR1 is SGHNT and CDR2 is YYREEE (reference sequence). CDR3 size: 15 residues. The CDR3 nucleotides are TGTGCCAGCAGCTTGGATCGGGGTATCTTATCACCCCTCCACTTT. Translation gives CASSLDRGILSPLHF. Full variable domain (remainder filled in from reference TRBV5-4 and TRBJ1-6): ETGVTQSPTHLIKTRGQQVTLRCSSQSGHNTVSWYQQALGQGPQFIFQYYREEENGRGNFPPRFSGLQFPNYSSELNVNALELDDSALYLCASSLDRGILSPLHFGNGTRLTVT.

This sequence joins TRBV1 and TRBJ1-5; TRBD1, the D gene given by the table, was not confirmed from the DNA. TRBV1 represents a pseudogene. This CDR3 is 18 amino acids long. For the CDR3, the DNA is TGCACCAGCAGCCAACTCAGGGTTTTGCAGGGGGGCAATCAGCCCCAGCATTTT. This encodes CTSSQLRVLQGGNQPQHF.

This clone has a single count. The CDR3 nucleotides read TGTGCCAGCAGCGATCGGGTGCTAACTGAAGCTTTCTTT. Its translation: CASSDRVLTEAFF. The V call is TRBV7-2, the J call TRBJ1-1; D call uncertain. Trimming pared 5 bases from V and 5 bases from J, leaving 12 bases between. This CDR3 region has 13 residues. Germline CDR1 SGHTA, CDR2 FQGNSA.

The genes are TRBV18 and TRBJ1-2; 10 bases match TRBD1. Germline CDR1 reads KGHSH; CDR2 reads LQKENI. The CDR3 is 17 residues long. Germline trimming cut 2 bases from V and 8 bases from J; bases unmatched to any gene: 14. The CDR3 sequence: CASSPVGTGAAVLGYTF. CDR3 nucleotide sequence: TGTGCCAGCTCACCAGTGGGGACAGGGGCCGCCGTGCTCGGCTACACCTTC.

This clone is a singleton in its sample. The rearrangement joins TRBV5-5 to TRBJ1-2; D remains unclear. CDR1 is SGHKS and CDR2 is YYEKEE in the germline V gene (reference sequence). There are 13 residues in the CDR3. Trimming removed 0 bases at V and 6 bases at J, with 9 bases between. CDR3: CASSLARVDGYTF. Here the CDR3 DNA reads TGTGCCAGCAGCTTGGCGCGCGTTGATGGCTACACCTTC.

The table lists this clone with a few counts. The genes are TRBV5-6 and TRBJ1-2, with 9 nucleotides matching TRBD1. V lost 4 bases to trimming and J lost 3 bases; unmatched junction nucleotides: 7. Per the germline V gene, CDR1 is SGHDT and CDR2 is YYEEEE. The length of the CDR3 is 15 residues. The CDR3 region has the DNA TGTGCCAGCAGCCGGGGGACAGGGTCGGACTATGGCTACACCTTC. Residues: CASSRGTGSDYGYTF.

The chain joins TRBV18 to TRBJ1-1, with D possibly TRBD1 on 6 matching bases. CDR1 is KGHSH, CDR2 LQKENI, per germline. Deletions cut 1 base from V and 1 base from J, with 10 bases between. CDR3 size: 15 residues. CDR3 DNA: TGTGCCAGCTCACCACGGGAGGGGGGGAACACTGAAGCTTTCTTT. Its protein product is CASSPREGGNTEAFF.

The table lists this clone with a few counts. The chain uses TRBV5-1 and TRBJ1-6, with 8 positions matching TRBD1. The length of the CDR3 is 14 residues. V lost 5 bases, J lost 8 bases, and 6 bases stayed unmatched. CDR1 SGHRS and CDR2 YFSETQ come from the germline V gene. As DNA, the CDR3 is TGCGCCAGCAGTTGGGACAGGAGACATTCACCCCTCCACTTT. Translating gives CASSWDRRHSPLHF.

CDR3 sequence reads: CASSVGGTTNEKLFF. The CDR3 DNA reads TGTGCCAGCAGCGTAGGAGGTACAACTAATGAAAAACTGTTTTTT. The V gene is TRBV9, the J gene TRBJ1-4; no reliable D call. The CDR3 has 15 amino acids. Deletions cut 0 bases from V and 0 bases from J, with 6 bases between. Germline V gene data show CDR1 as SGDLS and CDR2 as YYNGEE.

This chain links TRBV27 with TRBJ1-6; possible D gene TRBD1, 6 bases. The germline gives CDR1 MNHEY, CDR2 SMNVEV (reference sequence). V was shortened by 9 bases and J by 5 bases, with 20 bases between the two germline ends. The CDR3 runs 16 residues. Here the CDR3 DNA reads TGTGCCAGTAGAAGCGGGGGCCGTTCTAATAATTCACCCCTCCACTTT. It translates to CASRSGGRSNNSPLHF.

CDR3 sequence: CASSYSRGAAAEAFF. The CDR3, as DNA: TGTGCCAGCAGTTACTCGCGGGGGGCGGCCGCTGAAGCTTTCTTT. The chain carries TRBV6-5 and TRBJ1-1, with a possible D match to TRBD1 (6 bases). The CDR3 is made up of 15 amino acids. Trimming left V 0 bases short and J 6 bases short, with 14 bases between. The germline gives CDR1 MNHEY, CDR2 SVGAGI.

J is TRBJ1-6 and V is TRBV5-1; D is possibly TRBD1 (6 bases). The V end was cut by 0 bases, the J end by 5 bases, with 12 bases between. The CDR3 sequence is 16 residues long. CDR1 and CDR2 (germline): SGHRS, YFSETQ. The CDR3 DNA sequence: TGCGCCAGCAGCTTGGAGGGGGTGGGCCATAATTCACCCCTCCACTTT. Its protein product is CASSLEGVGHNSPLHF.